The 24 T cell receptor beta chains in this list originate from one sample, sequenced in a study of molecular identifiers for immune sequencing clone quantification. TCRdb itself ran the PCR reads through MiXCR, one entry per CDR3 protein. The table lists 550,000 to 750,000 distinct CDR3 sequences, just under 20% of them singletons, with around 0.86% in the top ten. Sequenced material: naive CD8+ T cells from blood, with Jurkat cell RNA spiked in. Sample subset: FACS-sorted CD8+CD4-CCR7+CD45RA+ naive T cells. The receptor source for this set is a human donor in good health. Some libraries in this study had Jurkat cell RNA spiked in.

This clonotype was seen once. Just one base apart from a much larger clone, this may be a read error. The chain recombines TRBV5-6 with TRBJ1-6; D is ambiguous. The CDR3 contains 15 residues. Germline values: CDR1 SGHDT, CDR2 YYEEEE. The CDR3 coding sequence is TGTGCCGGCAGCTTGGAGGCACCCTATAATTCACCCCTCCACTTT. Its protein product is CAGSLEAPYNSPLHF.

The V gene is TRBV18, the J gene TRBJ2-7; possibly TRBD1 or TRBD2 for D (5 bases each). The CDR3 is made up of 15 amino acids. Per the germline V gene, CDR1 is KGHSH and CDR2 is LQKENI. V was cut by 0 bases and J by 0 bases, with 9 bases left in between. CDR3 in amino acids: CASSPPAGASYEQYF. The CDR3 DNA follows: TGTGCCAGCTCACCACCCGCCGGGGCCTCCTACGAGCAGTACTTC.

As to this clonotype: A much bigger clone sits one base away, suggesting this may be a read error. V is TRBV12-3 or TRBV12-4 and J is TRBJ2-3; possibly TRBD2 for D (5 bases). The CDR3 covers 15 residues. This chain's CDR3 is CASSHELLEFDMQYF. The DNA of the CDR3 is TGTGCCAGCAGCCACGAACTACTAGAGTTTGATATGCAGTATTTT.

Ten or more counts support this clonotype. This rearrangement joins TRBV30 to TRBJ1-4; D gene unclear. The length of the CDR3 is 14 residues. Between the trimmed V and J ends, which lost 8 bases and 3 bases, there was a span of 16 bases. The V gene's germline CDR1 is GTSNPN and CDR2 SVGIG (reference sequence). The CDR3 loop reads CATEMGMPNEKLFF. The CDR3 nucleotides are TGTGCCACGGAGATGGGGATGCCTAATGAAAAACTGTTTTTT. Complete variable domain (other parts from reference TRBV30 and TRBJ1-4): SQTIHQWPATLVQPVGSPLSLECTVEGTSNPNLYWYRQAAGRGLQLLFYSVGIGQISSEVPQNLSASRPQDRQFILSSKKLLLSDSGFYLCATEMGMPNEKLFFGSGTQLSVL.

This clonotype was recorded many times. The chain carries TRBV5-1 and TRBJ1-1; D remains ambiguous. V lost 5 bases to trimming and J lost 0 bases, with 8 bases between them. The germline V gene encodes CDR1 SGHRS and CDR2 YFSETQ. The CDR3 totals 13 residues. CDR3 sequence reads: CASRWTVNTEAFF. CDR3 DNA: TGCGCCAGCAGGTGGACCGTGAACACTGAAGCTTTCTTT. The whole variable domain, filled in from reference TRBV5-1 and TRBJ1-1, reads KAGVTQTPRYLIKTRGQQVTLSCSPISGHRSVSWYQQTPGQGLQFLFEYFSETQRNKGNFPGRFSGRQFSNSRSEMNVSTLELGDSALYLCASRWTVNTEAFFGQGTRLTVV.

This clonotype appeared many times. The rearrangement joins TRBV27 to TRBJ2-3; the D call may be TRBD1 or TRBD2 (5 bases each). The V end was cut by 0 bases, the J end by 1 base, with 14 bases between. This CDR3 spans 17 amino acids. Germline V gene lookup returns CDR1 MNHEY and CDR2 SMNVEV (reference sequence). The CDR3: CASSLSQGAQRTDTQYF. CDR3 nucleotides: TGTGCCAGCAGTTTATCTCAGGGAGCCCAACGCACAGATACGCAGTATTTT.

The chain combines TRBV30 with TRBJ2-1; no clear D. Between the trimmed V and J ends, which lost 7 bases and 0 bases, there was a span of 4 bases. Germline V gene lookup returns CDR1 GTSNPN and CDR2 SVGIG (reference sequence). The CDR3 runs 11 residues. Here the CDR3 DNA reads TGTGCCTTCACCTCCTACAATGAGCAGTTCTTC. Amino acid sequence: CAFTSYNEQFF.

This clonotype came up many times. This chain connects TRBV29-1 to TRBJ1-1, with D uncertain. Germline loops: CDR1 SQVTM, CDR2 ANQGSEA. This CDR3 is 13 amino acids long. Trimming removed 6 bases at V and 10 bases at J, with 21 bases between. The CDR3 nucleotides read TGCAGCGTAGCCCGAGGCCGGGAACAGCGAGCTTTCTTT. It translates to CSVARGREQRAFF.

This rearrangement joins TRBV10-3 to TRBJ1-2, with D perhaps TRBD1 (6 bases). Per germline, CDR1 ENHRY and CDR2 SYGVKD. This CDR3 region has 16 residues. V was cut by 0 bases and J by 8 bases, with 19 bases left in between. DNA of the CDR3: TGTGCCATCAGTGAGTCGGGGCAGGGGCCCCCCATAGGCTACACCTTC. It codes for CAISESGQGPPIGYTF.

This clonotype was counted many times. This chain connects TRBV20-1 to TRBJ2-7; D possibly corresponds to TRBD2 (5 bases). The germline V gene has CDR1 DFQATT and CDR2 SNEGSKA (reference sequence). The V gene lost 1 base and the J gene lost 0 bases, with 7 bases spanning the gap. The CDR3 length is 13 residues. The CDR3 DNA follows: TGCAGTGCTAGAGCGGGATACTCCTACGAGCAGTACTTC. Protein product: CSARAGYSYEQYF.

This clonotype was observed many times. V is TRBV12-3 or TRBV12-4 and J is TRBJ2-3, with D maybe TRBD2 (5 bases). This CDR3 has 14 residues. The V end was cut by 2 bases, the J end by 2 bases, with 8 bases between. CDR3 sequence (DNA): TGTGCCAGCAGTTTAATAGCGACCACAGATACGCAGTATTTT. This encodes CASSLIATTDTQYF.

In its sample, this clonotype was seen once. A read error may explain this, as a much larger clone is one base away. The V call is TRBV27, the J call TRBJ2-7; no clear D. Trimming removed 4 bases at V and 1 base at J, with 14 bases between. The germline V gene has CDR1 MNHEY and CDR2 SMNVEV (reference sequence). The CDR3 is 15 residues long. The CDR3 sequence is CASSSVPDGSYEQYF. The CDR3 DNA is TGTGCCAGCAGTTCTGTTCCGGACGGATCCTACGAGCAGTACTTC.

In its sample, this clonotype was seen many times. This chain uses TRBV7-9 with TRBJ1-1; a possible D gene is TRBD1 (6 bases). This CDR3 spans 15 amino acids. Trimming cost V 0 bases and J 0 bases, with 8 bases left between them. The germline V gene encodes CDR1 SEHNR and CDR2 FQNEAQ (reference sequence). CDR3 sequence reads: CASSLATGMNTEAFF. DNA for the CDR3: TGTGCCAGCAGCTTAGCGACAGGAATGAACACTGAAGCTTTCTTT.

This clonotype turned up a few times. The CDR3 loop reads CSARDMTRAGEQFF. Here the CDR3 DNA reads TGCAGTGCTAGAGATATGACTAGAGCGGGTGAGCAGTTCTTC. The rearrangement links TRBV20-1 to TRBJ2-1; tentatively, D is TRBD2 (6 bases). The V and J ends lost 0 bases and 9 bases respectively, with 15 bases between them. The CDR3 sequence is 14 residues long. CDR1 DFQATT and CDR2 SNEGSKA come from the germline V gene (reference sequence).

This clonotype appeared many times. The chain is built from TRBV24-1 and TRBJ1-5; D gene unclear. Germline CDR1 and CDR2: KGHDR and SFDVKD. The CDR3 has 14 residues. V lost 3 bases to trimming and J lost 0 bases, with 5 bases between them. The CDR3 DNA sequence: TGTGCCACCAGTGATAAGGCTAGCAATCAGCCCCAGCATTTT. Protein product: CATSDKASNQPQHF.

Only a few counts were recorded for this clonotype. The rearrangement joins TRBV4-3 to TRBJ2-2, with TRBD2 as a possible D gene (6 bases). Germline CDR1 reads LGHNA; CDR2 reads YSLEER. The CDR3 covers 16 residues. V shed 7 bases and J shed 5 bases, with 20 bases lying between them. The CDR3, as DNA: TGCGCCAGCAACCCTAGAGGGCAGGGAGGAACCGGGGAGCTGTTTTTT. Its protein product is CASNPRGQGGTGELFF.

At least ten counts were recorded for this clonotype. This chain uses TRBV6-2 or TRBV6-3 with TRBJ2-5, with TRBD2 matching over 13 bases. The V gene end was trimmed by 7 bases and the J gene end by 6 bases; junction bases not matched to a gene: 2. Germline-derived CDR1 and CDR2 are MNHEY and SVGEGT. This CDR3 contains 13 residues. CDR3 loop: CASTTSGGKTQYF. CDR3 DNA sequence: TGTGCCAGCACGACTAGCGGGGGGAAGACCCAGTACTTC.

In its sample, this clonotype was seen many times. CDR3 bases: TGCAGTGCTAGAGATCGTGACGACCTCCCCGAGACCGGGGAGCTGTTTTTT. Protein sequence: CSARDRDDLPETGELFF. The V call is TRBV20-1, the J call TRBJ2-2; D remains unclear. Germline V gives CDR1 DFQATT, CDR2 SNEGSKA (reference sequence). The CDR3 runs to 17 residues. V lost 0 bases and J lost 5, with 19 bases in between.

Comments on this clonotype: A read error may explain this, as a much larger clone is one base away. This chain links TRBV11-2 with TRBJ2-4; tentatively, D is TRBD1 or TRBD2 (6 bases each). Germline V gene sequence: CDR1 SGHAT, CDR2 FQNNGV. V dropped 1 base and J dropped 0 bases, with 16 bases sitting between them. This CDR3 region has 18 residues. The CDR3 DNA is TGTGCCAGCAGCTTAGGAAGGGGGGTATACTCAGCCAAAAACATTCAGTACTTC. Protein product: CASSLGRGVYSAKNIQYF.

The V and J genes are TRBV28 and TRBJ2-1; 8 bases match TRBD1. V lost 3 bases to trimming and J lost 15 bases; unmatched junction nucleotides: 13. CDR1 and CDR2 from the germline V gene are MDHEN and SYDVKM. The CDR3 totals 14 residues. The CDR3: CASSFPGQGNDRFF. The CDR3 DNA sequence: TGTGCCAGCAGTTTTCCCGGACAGGGAAATGACCGGTTCTTC.

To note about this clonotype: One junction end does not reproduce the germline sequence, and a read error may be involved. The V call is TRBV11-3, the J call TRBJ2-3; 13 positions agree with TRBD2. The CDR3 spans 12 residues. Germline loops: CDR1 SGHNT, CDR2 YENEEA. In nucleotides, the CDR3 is TGTGCCAGCAGCGAGGGGACTAGCGGGACCCATTTT. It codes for CASSEGTSGTHF.

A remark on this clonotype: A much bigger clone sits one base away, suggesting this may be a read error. The DNA for the CDR3 is TGTGCCAGCAGCCTACTAACCGGGACAGGGGCCTACGGGCAGTACTTC. This sequence encodes CASSLLTGTGAYGQYF. The V call is TRBV7-8, the J call TRBJ2-7; 10 bases fit TRBD1. Germline CDR1 is SGHVS and CDR2 is FQNEAQ. The CDR3 has 16 amino acids.

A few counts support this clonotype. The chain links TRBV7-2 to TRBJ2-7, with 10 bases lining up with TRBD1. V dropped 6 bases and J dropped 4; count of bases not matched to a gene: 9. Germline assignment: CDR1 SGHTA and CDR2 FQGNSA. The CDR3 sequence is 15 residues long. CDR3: CASRLGTGAGYEQYF. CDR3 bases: TGTGCCAGCAGGCTCGGGACAGGGGCTGGGTACGAGCAGTACTTC.

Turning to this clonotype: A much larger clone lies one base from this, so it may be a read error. CDR3 sequence: CASSVGGEFQPQHF. DNA for the CDR3: TGTGCCAGCAGCGTAGGGGGTGAATTTCAGCCCCAGCATTTT. This chain connects TRBV9 to TRBJ1-5, with no clear D. The CDR3 runs to 14 residues. CDR1 is SGDLS and CDR2 is YYNGEE in the germline V gene. Deletions cut 0 bases from V and 6 bases from J, with 10 bases between.